The entry below gives a single T cell receptor beta chain sequence along with its context. The antigen is undetermined. This table comes from immunoSEQ multiplex PCR, and its TCRdb copy is limited to in-frame clones, with some not included. The sample includes tens of thousands of clones, over 90% of them seen just once. This entry belongs to a study of human versus mouse CDR3 diversity and MHC coevolution. The CDR3 is made up of 14 amino acids. V lost 2 bases to trimming and J lost 4 bases, with 12 bases between them. Germline values: CDR1 MNHNY, CDR2 SVGAGI (reference sequence). Findings and caveats of the study: By iCHAO1, human TCR beta clonotypes numbered 1.5 million to 2 million, the most. Clonal inequality was lowest in two of the three human donors.

The sequenced sample consisted of naive CD4+ T cells from blood. The subset was: CD45RO-negative CD62L-positive naive CD4 T cells. This clonotype was obtained from a person between 60 and 69 years old in good health. The V and J genes are TRBV6-6 and TRBJ2-7; unclear D gene. In DNA form, the CDR3 reads TGTGCCAGCAGTTACCCTAGACGGTCGTACGAGCAGTACTTC. Its translation is CASSYPRRSYEQYF.